The sequence of this T cell receptor (beta chain) was determined in a study of blood T cell repertoires in COVID-19 (dated by TCRdb to the early 2020s). Some background on the complete study: Samples covering the acute and convalescent phases of COVID-19 were provided by collaborators in the United States, Italy and Spain. The prospective study material was composed of cDNA or gDNA derived from T cells, B-cell-depleted T cells, or PBMCs. Subjects who had been exposed to COVID-19, were actively infected with it, or had recovered from it provided the deeply sampled blood TCRbeta repertoires that made up the dataset. A freely available public database, intended as a resource for researchers studying the immune response to SARS-CoV-2, is where the repertoires were released. The samples were drawn from two sources: the first 160 participants of the ongoing ImmuneRACE study, and 950 to 1,500 subjects contributed by 6 global collaborators. Sample metadata almost always included a de-identified subject ID, COVID-19 status, age in years and sex. Where available, HLA class I and class II types were taken from metadata supplied by the sample provider and were not determined by assay-based typing.

In Seattle, one collaborating source enrolled patients while the infection was active and tracked those patients longitudinally over the course of disease. The collaborating institutions used their own protocols to collect whole blood in K2EDTA tubes. For TCRbeta analysis, collaborators shipped samples as frozen whole blood, isolated PBMCs, or DNA extracted from either of those sample types. To note about this clone: There is no known antigen for this receptor. Base qualities are missing; no much larger clone stands one base away.

Broader findings and caveats from the paper: How much clinical and demographic metadata was included differed by source and by participant, and the metadata was provided uncurated.

The cysteine opens and the phenylalanine closes a CDR3 of 16 amino acids. This entry keeps only the CDR3 DNA: 48 bases, framed from base 1. The germline V gene provides CDR1 SGDLS and CDR2 YYNGEE. Trimming takes 2 bases off V and 1 base off J; junction bases not matched to a gene: 4. TCRbeta CDR3 regions were amplified from genomic DNA by means of the immunoSEQ Assay, a bias-controlled multiplex PCR. The paper's data handling went like this. The number of nucleated cells in each sample was estimated from the amplification of reference gene primers within the assay. To quantify the absolute abundance of each unique TCRbeta CDR3 rearrangement, sequence reads were collapsed and filtered. Productive Simpson clonality was computed per sample as the square root of Simpson's diversity index over productive rearrangements. In its TCRdb copy, this immuneACCESS table keeps in-frame sequences only and misses some clones. Where compared with another copy, unresolved V genes explain less than half of these, and the others have no known cause. The V and J calls and the clone size are those of that table, but D and trimming were determined from the DNA. The sample profile shows around 270,000 clones; approximately 85% of them were found once. In total, the top ten clones hold 0.7% to 0.9% of the sample.

The chain links TRBV9 with TRBJ2-1; a stretch of 9 junction bases matches TRBD2. The source of this sequence is a human donor with COVID-19, enrolled during active disease. The donor label of this sample is uncertain. The sample consisted of peripheral blood. The CDR3 region: CASSVGSGGSYNEQFF. The nucleotide sequence is TGTGCCAGCAGCGTGGGTAGCGGGGGATCCTACAATGAGCAGTTCTTC.